These 2 T cell receptor beta chains came from one sample sequenced in a study of shared clonotypes between healthy human individuals. Profiled with immunoSEQ multiplex PCR; TCRdb holds only in-frame clones, not every one. Here the sample spans roughly 640,000 clones, around 74% being singletons. The source material was memory CD4+ T cells sorted from blood. Subset denoted: CD45RA-negative fraction. These receptors all stem from a woman in her twenties or thirties in good health.

The genes are TRBV29-1 and TRBJ2-3; D unclear. Per the germline V gene, CDR1 is SQVTM and CDR2 is ANQGSEA. Trimming removed 7 bases at V and 0 bases at J, with 17 bases between. The CDR3 loop spans 15 amino acids. This chain's CDR3 is CSAAGGITSTDTQYF. The CDR3 bases are TGCAGCGCCGCCGGTGGGATTACTAGCACAGATACGCAGTATTTT.

This clone was seen a handful of times. CDR3 sequence reads: CASTSPTSGSPSNTGELFF. The CDR3 nucleotides read TGCGCCAGCACTTCACCGACTAGCGGGAGCCCATCGAACACCGGGGAGCTGTTTTTT. The rearrangement uses TRBV10-2 and TRBJ2-2; 12 bases are a match to TRBD2. The junction had 12 bases not matched to a gene; V was cut back by 7 bases and J by 0 bases. Germline assignment: CDR1 WSHSY and CDR2 SAAADI. This CDR3 is 19 amino acids long.